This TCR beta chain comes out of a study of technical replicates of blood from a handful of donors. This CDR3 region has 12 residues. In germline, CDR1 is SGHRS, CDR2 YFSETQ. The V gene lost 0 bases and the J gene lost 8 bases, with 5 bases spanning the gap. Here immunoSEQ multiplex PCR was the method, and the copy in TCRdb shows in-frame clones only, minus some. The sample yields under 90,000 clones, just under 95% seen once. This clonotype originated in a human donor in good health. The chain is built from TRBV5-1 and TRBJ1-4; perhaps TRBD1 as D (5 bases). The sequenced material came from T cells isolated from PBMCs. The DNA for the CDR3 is TGCGCCAGCAGCTTGGACAGGGAAAAACTGTTTTTT. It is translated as CASSLDREKLFF. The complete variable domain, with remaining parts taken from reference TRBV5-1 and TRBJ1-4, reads KAGVTQTPRYLIKTRGQQVTLSCSPISGHRSVSWYQQTPGQGLQFLFEYFSETQRNKGNFPGRFSGRQFSNSRSEMNVSTLELGDSALYLCASSLDREKLFFGSGTQLSVL.